These 4 T cell receptor beta chains were sequenced from one sample in a study of blood T cell repertoires in COVID-19 (dated by TCRdb to the early 2020s). Libraries were prepared through the immunoSEQ multiplex PCR assay. TCRdb holds this immuneACCESS table with in-frame rearrangements only. Some clones are missing; in checked studies, unresolved V genes explain under half, and the rest has no known cause. This sample lists about 280,000 clones; around 90% were detected once. The biggest ten clones account for approximately 3% of the sample. Sequencing was carried out using PBMCs or T cells enriched from blood (not recorded which). The receptors were gathered from a man aged 35-49 years who had been exposed to COVID-19.

CDR3 region: CASRPGEPNEQFF. CDR3 bases: TGTGCCAGCAGACCAGGGGAACCTAATGAGCAGTTCTTC. The genes are TRBV12-3 or TRBV12-4 and TRBJ2-1; tentative D call: TRBD1 (6 bases). The CDR3 sequence is 13 residues long. Trimming removed 6 bases from V and 7 bases from J, with 13 bases in between.

The gene calls are TRBV6-4 and TRBJ2-1, with TRBD2 as a possible D gene (7 bases). CDR3 length: 14 amino acids. Germline V gene lookup returns CDR1 MRHNA and CDR2 SNTAGT. The germline V and J ends were trimmed by 5 bases and 8 bases, with 16 bases remaining between them. This CDR3 reads CASSYREGEDEQFF. The CDR3 bases are TGTGCCAGCAGTTACAGGGAGGGCGAGGATGAGCAGTTCTTC.

The rearrangement links TRBV5-8 to TRBJ1-1; D may be TRBD1 (6 bases). The CDR3 contains 17 residues. The germline gives CDR1 SGHTS, CDR2 YDEGEE. Deletions cut 1 base from V and 0 bases from J, with 16 bases between. The CDR3 reads CASSLRTGTTMNTEAFF. CDR3 nucleotide sequence: TGTGCCAGCAGCTTGCGCACCGGGACAACCATGAACACTGAAGCTTTCTTT.

The rearrangement uses TRBV27 and TRBJ2-6, with 8 bases fitting TRBD1. This CDR3 has 18 amino acids. The V and J ends lost 6 bases and 0 bases, in that order; junction bases with no gene match: 10. Germline CDR1 MNHEY, CDR2 SMNVEV (reference sequence). CDR3 DNA sequence: TGTGCCAGCAGACTAAGACAGGGGATTTACTCTGGGGCCAACGTCCTGACTTTC. Translation gives CASRLRQGIYSGANVLTF.